One sample yielded the 25 T cell receptor beta chains listed below, sequenced in a study of OX40 agonist ivuxolimab in advanced cancers. Sequencing used immunoSEQ multiplex PCR; TCRdb keeps in-frame clones, though not all of them. The table lists under 70,000 clones, approximately 85% of them singletons, with around 2% in the top ten. Sequenced here: CD4+ or CD8+ T cells sorted from blood, sampled in a trial of the OX40 agonist ivuxolimab. Receptor source: an adult with an advanced solid tumor such as melanoma, head and neck, liver or kidney cancer.

This chain joins TRBV4-1 and TRBJ2-2; 8 bases align to TRBD2. Trimming cost V 1 base and J 2 bases; bases outside gene matches: 3. The length of the CDR3 is 16 residues. In germline, CDR1 is MGHRA, CDR2 YSYEKL. The CDR3 DNA reads as TGCGCCAGCAGCCAAGTAGCGGGACAAAACACCGGGGAGCTGTTTTTT. Translated: CASSQVAGQNTGELFF.

This chain uses TRBV6-1 with TRBJ2-3, with a tentative D call TRBD2 (6 bases). The CDR3 covers 15 residues. The V gene's germline CDR1 is MNHNS and CDR2 SASEGT. Trimming pared 2 bases from V and 9 bases from J, leaving 18 bases between. The CDR3 coding sequence is TGTGCCAGCAGTGAACTAAGTTCGGGGAGGCCCACGCAGTATTTT. This codes for CASSELSSGRPTQYF.

The CDR3 spells CASSSQGAHEQYF. For the CDR3, the DNA is TGTGCCAGCAGCTCACAGGGGGCCCACGAGCAGTACTTC. The chain joins TRBV11-1 to TRBJ2-7; 9 bases are shared with TRBD1. J gave up 5 bases and V 4 bases, and 3 bases lay outside the gene matches. This CDR3 has 13 amino acids. CDR1 and CDR2 (germline): SGHAT, FQDESV (reference sequence).

This chain links TRBV6-6 with TRBJ2-5, with unresolved D. The CDR3 runs 12 residues. Trimming cost V 6 bases and J 5 bases, with 10 bases left between them. Germline V gene data show CDR1 as MNHNY and CDR2 as SVGAGI (reference sequence). DNA of the CDR3: TGTGCCAGCAGCCCGCCGTCGGAGACCCAGTACTTC. Its translation is CASSPPSETQYF.

The J gene is TRBJ1-4, the V gene TRBV7-9; D uncertain. The CDR3 spans 12 residues. Trimming left V 4 bases short and J 4 bases short, with 4 bases between. CDR1 is SEHNR and CDR2 is FQNEAQ in the germline V gene (reference sequence). For the CDR3, the DNA is TGTGCCAGCAGCTCTGTTAATGAAAAACTGTTTTTT. This sequence encodes CASSSVNEKLFF. The full variable domain, with the rest looked up from reference TRBV7-9 and TRBJ1-4, is DTGVSQNPRHKITKRGQNVTFRCDPISEHNRLYWYRQTLGQGPEFLTYFQNEAQLEKSRLLSDRFSAERPKGSFSTLEIQRTEQGDSAMYLCASSSVNEKLFFGSGTQLSVL.

V and J are TRBV2 and TRBJ2-1; 16 nucleotides agree with TRBD2. Germline CDR1 and CDR2: SNHLY and FYNNEI. This CDR3 is built from 16 residues. V was pared by 2 bases and J by 9 bases, with 4 bases of the junction left unmatched. The CDR3 reads CASSERGLAGGFEQFF. CDR3 sequence (DNA): TGTGCCAGCAGTGAAAGGGGACTAGCGGGAGGGTTTGAGCAGTTCTTC.

This chain uses TRBV18 with TRBJ1-1, with TRBD1 matching over 10 bases. The junction had 3 bases not matched to a gene; V was cut back by 4 bases and J by 1 base. The CDR3 is 15 amino acids. Per germline, CDR1 KGHSH and CDR2 LQKENI. The CDR3 loop reads CASSRQGATNTEAFF. CDR3 coding DNA: TGTGCCAGCTCACGACAGGGGGCAACGAACACTGAAGCTTTCTTT.

V and J are TRBV7-2 and TRBJ2-1; 8 nucleotides align to TRBD1. From germline, CDR1 is SGHTA and CDR2 FQGNSA. The CDR3 totals 14 residues. Unmatched junction bases numbered 9, after V lost 6 bases and J lost 8 bases. The CDR3 sequence is CTSRDRQGADEQFF. CDR3 coding DNA: TGTACCAGCAGGGACAGGCAGGGGGCTGATGAGCAGTTCTTC.

V gene TRBV21-1 combines with J gene TRBJ2-1; TRBD2 is taken as the D call from the table, unchecked against the DNA. TRBV21-1 is designated a pseudogene. The CDR3 consists of 15 residues. The CDR3: CASSLRRAPYNEQFF. As DNA, the CDR3 is TGTGCCAGCAGCCTTAGGAGGGCACCCTACAATGAGCAGTTCTTC.

The rearrangement uses TRBV28 and TRBJ2-5, with 12 positions matching TRBD2. The CDR3 consists of 15 residues. The germline CDR1 and CDR2 sequences are MDHEN and SYDVKM. V shed 5 bases, J shed 3 bases, and the junction held 4 bases outside the gene matches. CDR3 sequence: CASSLGLAGEETQYF. The CDR3, as DNA: TGTGCCAGCAGTCTGGGACTAGCGGGCGAAGAGACCCAGTACTTC. The full variable domain, rest sourced from reference TRBV28 and TRBJ2-5, is DVKVTQSSRYLVKRTGEKVFLECVQDMDHENMFWYRQDPGLGLRLIYFSYDVKMKEKGDIPEGYSVSREKKERFSLILESASTNQTSMYLCASSLGLAGEETQYFGPGTRLLVL.

This chain uses TRBV5-6 with TRBJ1-2, with no clear D. This CDR3 is 14 amino acids long. Trimming left V 0 bases short and J 0 bases short, with 6 bases between. Per the germline V gene, CDR1 is SGHDT and CDR2 is YYEEEE. As DNA, the CDR3 is TGTGCCAGCAGCTTGGGGGGAGCTAACTATGGCTACACCTTC. Translated: CASSLGGANYGYTF.

This clone appeared a single time. The chain recombines TRBV19 with TRBJ2-5; D could derive from TRBD1 or TRBD2 (6 bases each). CDR3 size: 13 residues. Trimming pared 11 bases from V and 2 bases from J, leaving 15 bases between. Germline V gene lookup returns CDR1 LNHDA and CDR2 SQIVND (reference sequence). The DNA of the CDR3 is TGTGCCTCCGGAGGGGGGCCACAAGAGACCCAGTACTTC. This gives the protein CASGGGPQETQYF.

This chain connects TRBV27 to TRBJ2-1, with TRBD1 identical over 8 bases. Germline CDR1 is MNHEY and CDR2 is SMNVEV (reference sequence). Trimming at V came to 6 bases and at J to 2 bases, leaving 6 bases not matched to a gene. CDR3 length: 15 residues. The CDR3 sequence is CASRGQGRAYNEQFF. The CDR3 nucleotides are TGTGCCAGCAGAGGACAGGGCCGGGCCTACAATGAGCAGTTCTTC.

The genes are TRBV28 and TRBJ1-3; D is unclear. The CDR3 length is 14 residues. Germline lookup yields CDR1 MDHEN and CDR2 SYDVKM. Trimming cost V 5 bases and J 2 bases, with 10 bases left between them. The CDR3 sequence is CASSPAGAGNTIYF. CDR3 nucleotide sequence: TGTGCCAGCAGTCCCGCGGGTGCTGGAAACACCATATATTTT.

The CDR3 DNA reads TGTGCCAGCAGCTCCGGGACTAGGGACTACAATGAGCAGTTCTTC. Translation gives CASSSGTRDYNEQFF. The rearrangement uses TRBV5-4 and TRBJ2-1; 8 bases map to TRBD2. Looked up from germline, CDR1 is SGHNT and CDR2 is YYREEE (reference sequence). V dropped 3 bases and J dropped 3; count of bases not matched to a gene: 5. CDR3 size: 15 residues.

This clone was seen once. The chain carries TRBV5-1 and TRBJ2-3; D gene unclear. Germline loops: CDR1 SGHRS, CDR2 YFSETQ. Trimming left V 3 bases short and J 1 base short, with 12 bases between. This CDR3 region has 15 residues. Here the CDR3 reads CASSSAQPGTDTQYF. The CDR3 DNA sequence: TGCGCCAGCAGCTCGGCACAACCAGGCACAGATACGCAGTATTTT.

The chain has TRBV14 and TRBJ2-7; 7 positions agree with TRBD1. There are 16 residues in the CDR3. The V segment lost 1 base and the J segment 0 bases; nucleotides outside the gene matches: 6. CDR1 and CDR2 from the germline V gene are SGHDN and FVKESK. CDR3 nucleotides: TGTGCCAGCAGCCAAGCATACGACAGGGCCTCCTACGAGCAGTACTTC. It codes for CASSQAYDRASYEQYF.

This clone was counted a single time. The V and J genes are TRBV10-1 and TRBJ2-1; 9 bases are shared with TRBD1. Trimming at V came to 2 bases and at J to 4 bases, leaving 6 bases not matched to a gene. This CDR3 comprises 16 residues. Germline V gene data show CDR1 as WNHNN and CDR2 as SYGVQD (reference sequence). As DNA, the CDR3 is TGCGCCAGCAGTGAGCGCCCGGGACAGGGTTACAATGAGCAGTTCTTC. Amino acid sequence: CASSERPGQGYNEQFF.

This chain joins TRBV6-1 and TRBJ1-1; weak D call: TRBD1 (5 bases). This CDR3 is built from 15 residues. In germline, CDR1 is MNHNS, CDR2 SASEGT. Trimming removed 4 bases at V and 1 base at J, with 13 bases between. For the CDR3, the DNA is TGTGCCAGCAGTGGGGGGAGGGGTTGGAACACTGAAGCTTTCTTT. Residues: CASSGGRGWNTEAFF.

Here the CDR3 reads CASNRGGLETQYF. CDR3 in DNA: TGTGCCAGCAACAGAGGCGGTTTAGAGACCCAGTACTTC. This chain connects TRBV9 to TRBJ2-5; D unresolved. The germline V and J ends were trimmed by 6 bases and 4 bases, with 13 bases remaining between them. The CDR3 has 13 amino acids. CDR1 SGDLS and CDR2 YYNGEE come from the germline V gene.

V and J are TRBV23-1 and TRBJ2-5; D is perhaps TRBD2 (6 bases). TRBV23-1 is an open reading frame whose function is uncertain. V lost 3 bases and J lost 5, with 19 bases in between. The CDR3 runs 16 residues. The CDR3 bases are TGCGCCAGCAGTCAGCTCCCCCGGGAGAGGAATGAGACCCAGTACTTC. This codes for CASSQLPRERNETQYF.

With respect to this clone: This CDR3 is also generated by other DNA sequences in the sample. The V call is TRBV5-1, the J call TRBJ2-1; D remains unclear. The CDR3 has 13 amino acids. Germline CDR1 SGHRS, CDR2 YFSETQ. The germline V and J ends were trimmed by 0 bases and 3 bases, with 4 bases remaining between them. CDR3 amino acids: CASSLGSYNEQFF. The CDR3 coding sequence is TGCGCCAGCAGCTTGGGGAGCTACAATGAGCAGTTCTTC.

The rearrangement uses TRBV10-3 and TRBJ2-1; 7 bases match TRBD2. The CDR3 has 13 residues. The trim removed 7 bases at V and 9 bases at J, leaving 9 bases unmatched. CDR1 is ENHRY, CDR2 SYGVKD, per germline. The CDR3 spells CAINPSGRGEQFF. The CDR3 DNA follows: TGTGCCATCAACCCGTCGGGGAGGGGTGAGCAGTTCTTC.

The chain joins TRBV5-4 to TRBJ2-3, with D tentatively TRBD2 (7 bases). Germline V lookup: CDR1 SGHNT, CDR2 YYREEE (reference sequence). Trimming left V 1 base short and J 4 bases short, with 13 bases between. The CDR3 is made up of 15 amino acids. CDR3 nucleotides: TGTGCCAGCAGCTTGCCAGGGGAGGGTTCAGATACGCAGTATTTT. This sequence encodes CASSLPGEGSDTQYF.

The rearrangement joins TRBV2 to TRBJ2-7; D might be TRBD1 (5 bases). The CDR3 runs to 12 residues. V was pared by 7 bases and J by 3 bases, with 10 bases between. Germline-derived CDR1 and CDR2 are SNHLY and FYNNEI. CDR3 region: CASTQEFYEQYF. The CDR3 DNA follows: TGTGCCAGCACACAGGAGTTCTACGAGCAGTACTTC.